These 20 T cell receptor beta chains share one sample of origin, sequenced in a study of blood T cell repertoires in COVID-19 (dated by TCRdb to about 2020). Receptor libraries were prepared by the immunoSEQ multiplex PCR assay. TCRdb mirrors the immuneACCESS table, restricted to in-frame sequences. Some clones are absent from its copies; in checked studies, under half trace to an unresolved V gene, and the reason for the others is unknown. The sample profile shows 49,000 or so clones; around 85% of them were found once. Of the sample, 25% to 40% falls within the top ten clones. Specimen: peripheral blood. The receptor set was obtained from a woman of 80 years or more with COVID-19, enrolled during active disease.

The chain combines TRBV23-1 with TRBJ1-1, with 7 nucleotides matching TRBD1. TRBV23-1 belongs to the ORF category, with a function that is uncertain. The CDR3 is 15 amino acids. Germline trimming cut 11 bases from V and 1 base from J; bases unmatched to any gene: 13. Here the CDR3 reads CALKGGASGNTEAFF. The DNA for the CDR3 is TGCGCCCTAAAAGGGGGCGCCTCGGGGAACACTGAAGCTTTCTTT.

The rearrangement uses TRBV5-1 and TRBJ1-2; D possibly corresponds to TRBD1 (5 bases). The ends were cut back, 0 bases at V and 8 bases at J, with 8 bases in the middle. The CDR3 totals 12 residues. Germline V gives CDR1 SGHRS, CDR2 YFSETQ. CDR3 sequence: CASSLARVGYTF. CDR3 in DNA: TGCGCCAGCAGCTTGGCCAGGGTCGGCTACACCTTC. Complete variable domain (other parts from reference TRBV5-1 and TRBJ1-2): KAGVTQTPRYLIKTRGQQVTLSCSPISGHRSVSWYQQTPGQGLQFLFEYFSETQRNKGNFPGRFSGRQFSNSRSEMNVSTLELGDSALYLCASSLARVGYTFGSGTRLTVV.

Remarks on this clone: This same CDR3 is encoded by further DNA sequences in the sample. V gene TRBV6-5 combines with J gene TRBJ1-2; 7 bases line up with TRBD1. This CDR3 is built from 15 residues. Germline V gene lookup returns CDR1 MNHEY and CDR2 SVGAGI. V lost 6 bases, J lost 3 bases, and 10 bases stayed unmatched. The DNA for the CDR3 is TGTGCCAGCAGCTTACTACGGGGGACAGACTATGGCTACACCTTC. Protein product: CASSLLRGTDYGYTF.

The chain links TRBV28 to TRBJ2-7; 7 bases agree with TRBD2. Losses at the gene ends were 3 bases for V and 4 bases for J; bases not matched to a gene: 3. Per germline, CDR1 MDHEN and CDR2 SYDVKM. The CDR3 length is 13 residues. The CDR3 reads CASSLSGKYEQYF. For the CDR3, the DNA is TGTGCCAGCAGTTTGAGCGGGAAGTACGAGCAGTACTTC.

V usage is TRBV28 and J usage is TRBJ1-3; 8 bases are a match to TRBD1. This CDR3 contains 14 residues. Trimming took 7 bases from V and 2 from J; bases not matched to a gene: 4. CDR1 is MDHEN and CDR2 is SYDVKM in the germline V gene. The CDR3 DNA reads TGTGCCAGCACCCCGACAGGGGCTGGAAACACCATATATTTT. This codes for CASTPTGAGNTIYF.

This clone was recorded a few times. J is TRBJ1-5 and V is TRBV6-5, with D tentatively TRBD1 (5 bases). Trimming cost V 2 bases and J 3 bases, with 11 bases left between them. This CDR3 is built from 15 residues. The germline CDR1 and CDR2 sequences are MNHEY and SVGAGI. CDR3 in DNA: TGTGCCAGCAGTTACACAGGAGAGAACAATCAGCCCCAGCATTTT. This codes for CASSYTGENNQPQHF.

CDR3 loop: CASSYLQDTYEQYF. Written as DNA, the CDR3 is TGTGCCAGCAGTTACCTTCAGGATACCTACGAGCAGTACTTC. This chain connects TRBV6-2 or TRBV6-3 to TRBJ2-7; D uncertain. Trimming shortened V by 2 bases and J by 2 bases, and 10 bases separated the two germline ends. CDR1 is MNHEY and CDR2 is SVGEGT in the germline V gene. The CDR3 has 14 residues.

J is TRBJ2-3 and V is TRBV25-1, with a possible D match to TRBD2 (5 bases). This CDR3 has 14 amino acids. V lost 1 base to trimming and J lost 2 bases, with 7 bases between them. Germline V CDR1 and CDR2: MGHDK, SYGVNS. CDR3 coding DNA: TGTGCCAGCAGTGAATTGAGGGTCACAGATACGCAGTATTTT. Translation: CASSELRVTDTQYF.

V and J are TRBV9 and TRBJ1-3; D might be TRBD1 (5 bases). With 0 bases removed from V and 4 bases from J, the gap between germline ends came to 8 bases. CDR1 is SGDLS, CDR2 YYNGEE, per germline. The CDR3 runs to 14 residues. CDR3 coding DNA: TGTGCCAGCAGCGTAGAGGGGTCAGGAAACACCATATATTTT. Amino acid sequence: CASSVEGSGNTIYF. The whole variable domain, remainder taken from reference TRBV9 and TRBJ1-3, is DSGVTQTPKHLITATGQRVTLRCSPRSGDLSVYWYQQSLDQGLQFLIQYYNGEERAKGNILERFSAQQFPDLHSELNLSSLELGDSALYFCASSVEGSGNTIYFGEGSWLTVV.

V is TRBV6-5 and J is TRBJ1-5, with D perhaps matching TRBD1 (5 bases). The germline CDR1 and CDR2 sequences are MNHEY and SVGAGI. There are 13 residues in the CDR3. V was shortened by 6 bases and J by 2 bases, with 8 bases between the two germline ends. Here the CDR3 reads CASRDTRNQPQHF. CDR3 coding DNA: TGTGCCAGCAGGGACACCCGCAATCAGCCCCAGCATTTT.

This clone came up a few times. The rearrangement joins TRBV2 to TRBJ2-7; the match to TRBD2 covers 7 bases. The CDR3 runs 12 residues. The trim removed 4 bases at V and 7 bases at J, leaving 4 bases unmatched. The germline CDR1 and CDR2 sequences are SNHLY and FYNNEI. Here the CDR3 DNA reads TGTGCCAGCAGTGCGTGGGGGGGGGAGCAGTACTTC. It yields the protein CASSAWGGEQYF.

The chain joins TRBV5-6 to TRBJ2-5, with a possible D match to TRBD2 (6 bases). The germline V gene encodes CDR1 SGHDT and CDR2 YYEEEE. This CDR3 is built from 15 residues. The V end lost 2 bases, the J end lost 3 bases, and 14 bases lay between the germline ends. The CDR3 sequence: CASSFDLAREETQYF. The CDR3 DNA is TGTGCCAGCAGCTTCGACCTAGCGAGGGAAGAGACCCAGTACTTC.

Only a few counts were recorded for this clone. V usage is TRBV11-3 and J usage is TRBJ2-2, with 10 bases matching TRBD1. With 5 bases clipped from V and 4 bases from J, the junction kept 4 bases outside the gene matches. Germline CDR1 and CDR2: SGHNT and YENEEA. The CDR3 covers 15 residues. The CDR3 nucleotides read TGTGCCAGCAGCCCCCGGACAGGGGGCACCGGGGAGCTGTTTTTT. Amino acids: CASSPRTGGTGELFF.

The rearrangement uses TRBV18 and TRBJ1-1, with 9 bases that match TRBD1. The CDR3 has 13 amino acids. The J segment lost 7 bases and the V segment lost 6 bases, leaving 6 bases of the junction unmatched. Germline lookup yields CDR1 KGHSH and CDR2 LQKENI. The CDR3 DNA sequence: TGTGCCAGCTCCGAGGGACAGGGAGTTGAAGCTTTCTTT. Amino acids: CASSEGQGVEAFF.

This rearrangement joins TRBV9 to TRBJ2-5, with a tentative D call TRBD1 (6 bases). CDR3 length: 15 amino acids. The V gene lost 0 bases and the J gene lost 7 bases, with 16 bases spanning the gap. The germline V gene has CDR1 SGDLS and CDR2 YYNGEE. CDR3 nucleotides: TGTGCCAGCAGCGTAGGGCAGGGGCCTCGGGGGACCCAGTACTTC. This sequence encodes CASSVGQGPRGTQYF.

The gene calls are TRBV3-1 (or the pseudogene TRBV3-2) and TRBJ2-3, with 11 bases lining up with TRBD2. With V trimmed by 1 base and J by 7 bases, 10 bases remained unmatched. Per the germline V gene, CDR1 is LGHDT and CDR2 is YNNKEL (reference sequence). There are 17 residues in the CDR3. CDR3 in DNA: TGTGCCAGCAGCCAAGCCCAACTAGCGGGAGAACTTCATACGCAGTATTTT. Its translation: CASSQAQLAGELHTQYF.

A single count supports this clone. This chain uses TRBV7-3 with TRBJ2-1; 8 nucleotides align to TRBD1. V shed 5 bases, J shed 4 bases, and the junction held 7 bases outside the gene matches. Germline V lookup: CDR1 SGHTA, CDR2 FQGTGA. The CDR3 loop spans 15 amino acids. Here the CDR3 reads CASSPCTGGYNEQFF. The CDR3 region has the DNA TGTGCCAGCAGCCCCTGTACAGGGGGTTACAATGAGCAGTTCTTC.

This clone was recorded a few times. CDR3 residues: CASNLWGLAGGPSYEQYF. CDR3 nucleotide sequence: TGTGCCAGCAACCTGTGGGGACTAGCGGGAGGGCCGAGTTACGAGCAGTACTTC. The chain joins TRBV7-8 to TRBJ2-7, with 16 bases identical to TRBD2. Germline V gene sequence: CDR1 SGHVS, CDR2 FQNEAQ. V shed 7 bases and J 4 bases; nucleotides not matched to a gene: 13. This CDR3 has 18 residues.

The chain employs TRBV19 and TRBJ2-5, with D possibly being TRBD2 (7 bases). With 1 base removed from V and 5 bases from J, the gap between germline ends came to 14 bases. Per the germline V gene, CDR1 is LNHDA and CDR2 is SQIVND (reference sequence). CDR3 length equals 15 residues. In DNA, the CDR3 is TGTGCCAGTAGTATAGGGGGGGGGCGCGGCGAGACCCAGTACTTC. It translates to CASSIGGGRGETQYF.

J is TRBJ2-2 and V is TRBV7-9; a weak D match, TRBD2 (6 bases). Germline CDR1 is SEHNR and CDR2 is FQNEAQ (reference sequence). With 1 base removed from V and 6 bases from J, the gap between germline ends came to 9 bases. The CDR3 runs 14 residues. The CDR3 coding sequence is TGTGCCAGCAGCTTAGTCCGACTAGCCGGGGAGCTGTTTTTT. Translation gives CASSLVRLAGELFF.